These 20 T cell receptor beta chains were sequenced from one sample in a study of blood T cell repertoires in COVID-19. Repertoires were generated with immunoSEQ multiplex PCR, while TCRdb's copy carries only in-frame clones and drops some. Among over 85,000 clones listed, 60% to 80% were seen once. Sequencing was carried out using peripheral blood. These receptors were collected from a woman aged 80 or over with active or convalescent COVID-19.

Of note for this clone: Other DNA sequences within the sample encode an identical CDR3. The chain joins TRBV7-2 to TRBJ2-7; D is possibly TRBD2 (5 bases). Trimming removed 2 bases from V and 0 bases from J, with 8 bases in between. Per the germline V gene, CDR1 is SGHTA and CDR2 is FQGNSA. The CDR3 has 14 amino acids. The CDR3 region has the DNA TGTGCCAGCAGCTTAATGGGGAGCTCCTACGAGCAGTACTTC. As protein: CASSLMGSSYEQYF.

This clone turned up a few times. V and J are TRBV12-3 or TRBV12-4 and TRBJ2-5; maybe TRBD1 (5 bases). This CDR3 has 13 amino acids. With 3 bases removed from V and 5 bases from J, the gap between germline ends came to 10 bases. This CDR3 reads CASSLAGRETQYF. CDR3 nucleotides: TGTGCCAGCAGTTTGGCAGGGCGGGAGACCCAGTACTTC.

This chain joins TRBV6-1 and TRBJ1-2, with D possibly being TRBD1 (5 bases). The CDR3 sequence is 13 residues long. Germline V gene lookup returns CDR1 MNHNS and CDR2 SASEGT. The V gene lost 3 bases and the J gene lost 3 bases, with 8 bases spanning the gap. The CDR3 spells CASSDRVYYGYTF. CDR3 DNA sequence: TGTGCCAGCAGTGACAGGGTTTACTATGGCTACACCTTC.

The V and J genes are TRBV18 and TRBJ2-5; TRBD1 agrees at 9 bases. The CDR3 has 13 amino acids. The junction had 4 bases not matched to a gene; V was cut back by 6 bases and J by 5 bases. CDR1 KGHSH and CDR2 LQKENI come from the germline V gene. The CDR3 nucleotides read TGTGCCAGCTCTGGAGGACAGGGGGAGACCCAGTACTTC. Residues: CASSGGQGETQYF.

V gene TRBV6-5 combines with J gene TRBJ2-7, with 7 bases fitting TRBD1. The germline CDR1 and CDR2 sequences are MNHEY and SVGAGI. The CDR3 extends over 14 amino acids. V was clipped by 7 bases and J by 3 bases; unmatched bases: 9. The CDR3 loop is CASIAGTVGYEQYF. The CDR3 DNA is TGTGCCAGCATCGCCGGGACAGTTGGCTACGAGCAGTACTTC.

The chain is built from TRBV10-2 and TRBJ2-1; 7 nucleotides agree with TRBD2. Germline CDR1 and CDR2: WSHSY and SAAADI. CDR3 length: 13 residues. V shed 9 bases and J 7 bases; nucleotides not matched to a gene: 9. The CDR3: CASSREFGNEQFF. CDR3 in DNA: TGCGCCAGTTCGCGGGAGTTTGGGAATGAGCAGTTCTTC.

The chain carries TRBV2 and TRBJ2-7, with 9 bases lining up with TRBD1. The germline CDR1 and CDR2 sequences are SNHLY and FYNNEI. This CDR3 is built from 14 residues. Losses at the gene ends were 4 bases for V and 5 bases for J; bases not matched to a gene: 6. The CDR3 region is CASSVGQGPNEQYF. CDR3 in DNA: TGTGCCAGCAGTGTAGGACAGGGGCCAAACGAGCAGTACTTC.

The V and J genes are TRBV7-2 and TRBJ2-5; D may be TRBD2 (5 bases). CDR3 length: 16 residues. Looked up from germline, CDR1 is SGHTA and CDR2 is FQGNSA. V lost 1 base and J lost 1, with 13 bases in between. The CDR3 sequence is CASSLGSISAQETQYF. The CDR3 DNA sequence: TGTGCCAGCAGCTTAGGATCTATTAGCGCCCAAGAGACCCAGTACTTC.

The chain joins TRBV7-2 to TRBJ1-1, with no clear D. Germline CDR1 SGHTA, CDR2 FQGNSA. V was shortened by 3 bases and J by 1 base, with 12 bases between the two germline ends. The CDR3 has 15 residues. CDR3 coding DNA: TGTGCCAGCAGCTTTGGACGGGCGGGGAACACTGAAGCTTTCTTT. Its translation is CASSFGRAGNTEAFF.

The J gene is TRBJ1-4, the V gene TRBV12-3 or TRBV12-4; no clear D. V was trimmed by 2 bases and J by 7 bases, leaving 8 bases between them. This CDR3 spans 13 amino acids. The CDR3 sequence: CASSLNSVEKLFF. CDR3 in DNA: TGTGCCAGCAGTTTAAACTCTGTTGAAAAACTGTTTTTT.

This clone was detected a few times. CDR3 coding DNA: TGCGCCAGCAGCATAGGACAGGGGGCCTATTCTAGCACAGATACGCAGTATTTT. Translation: CASSIGQGAYSSTDTQYF. V is TRBV5-1 and J is TRBJ2-3; 11 positions match TRBD1. The germline gives CDR1 SGHRS, CDR2 YFSETQ. The CDR3 length is 18 residues. With V trimmed by 4 bases and J by 0 bases, 10 bases remained unmatched.

This clone appeared a few times. V and J are TRBV28 and TRBJ2-1, with TRBD2 matching 10 bases. The V and J ends lost 3 bases and 7 bases, in that order; junction bases with no gene match: 9. Germline V gene data show CDR1 as MDHEN and CDR2 as SYDVKM. The CDR3 has 16 amino acids. In DNA form, the CDR3 reads TGTGCCAGCAGTTTTGCCCTAGCGGGAGCAGGAAATGAGCAGTTCTTC. It yields the protein CASSFALAGAGNEQFF.

V and J are TRBV11-2 and TRBJ2-3, with TRBD2 matching 7 bases. The CDR3 contains 14 residues. Germline values: CDR1 SGHAT, CDR2 FQNNGV. V shed 6 bases and J 6 bases; nucleotides not matched to a gene: 9. This CDR3 is CASSKGRGSDTQYF. The CDR3 DNA sequence: TGTGCCAGCAGTAAAGGGCGGGGGAGCGATACGCAGTATTTT.

This clone was seen just once. The V gene is TRBV5-4, the J gene TRBJ2-5, with 8 positions matching TRBD2. Losses at the gene ends were 2 bases for V and 5 bases for J; bases not matched to a gene: 8. There are 15 residues in the CDR3. Germline loops: CDR1 SGHNT, CDR2 YYREEE (reference sequence). The CDR3 DNA follows: TGTGCCAGCAGCTTAGAGCGGGAGATTGGGGAGACCCAGTACTTC. This gives the protein CASSLEREIGETQYF.

The chain uses TRBV2 and TRBJ1-1; D might be TRBD1 (5 bases). Trimming stripped 6 bases from V and 10 bases from J, with 12 bases between. The CDR3 loop spans 11 amino acids. The germline CDR1 and CDR2 sequences are SNHLY and FYNNEI. CDR3 sequence reads: CASRGSGGAFF. As DNA, the CDR3 is TGTGCCAGCAGAGGTAGCGGGGGAGCTTTCTTT.

On this clone itself: The germline gene is not matched at one end of the junction; a read error may be the cause. This chain uses TRBV3-1 (or the pseudogene TRBV3-2) with TRBJ2-2; TRBD2 is a possible D gene (5 bases). The germline V gene encodes CDR1 LGHDT and CDR2 YNNKEL (reference sequence). CDR3 length equals 13 residues. The CDR3 DNA reads TGTGCCAGCAGCCAAGAAGGGTACCGGGGAGCTGTTTTT. This gives the protein CASSQEGYRGAVF.

V is TRBV6-5 and J is TRBJ2-7; 7 positions agree with TRBD1. This CDR3 has 14 amino acids. V lost 0 bases to trimming and J lost 2 bases; unmatched junction nucleotides: 1. CDR1 and CDR2 from the germline V gene are MNHEY and SVGAGI. This CDR3 reads CASSYSQGAYEQYF. The CDR3 bases are TGTGCCAGCAGTTACTCGCAGGGGGCCTACGAGCAGTACTTC.

This chain uses TRBV7-9 with TRBJ2-2, with D uncertain. The germline V gene encodes CDR1 SEHNR and CDR2 FQNEAQ (reference sequence). The V and J ends lost 5 bases and 6 bases respectively, with 7 bases between them. The CDR3 spans 12 residues. CDR3 sequence: CASSPSAGELFF. For the CDR3, the DNA is TGTGCCAGCAGCCCAAGCGCCGGGGAGCTGTTTTTT.

The V call is TRBV5-6, the J call TRBJ2-2; D possibly corresponds to TRBD1 (6 bases). Deletions cut 1 base from V and 5 bases from J, with 6 bases between. This CDR3 region has 13 residues. Germline lookup yields CDR1 SGHDT and CDR2 YYEEEE. CDR3 sequence reads: CASSLTGTGELFF. The CDR3, as DNA: TGTGCCAGCAGCTTGACAGGGACCGGGGAGCTGTTTTTT.

About this clone: The sample holds other DNA sequences that translate to the same CDR3. The gene calls are TRBV7-9 and TRBJ2-7, with TRBD1 matching over 7 bases. CDR1 is SEHNR and CDR2 is FQNEAQ in the germline V gene (reference sequence). J lost 2 bases, V lost 5 bases, and 3 bases had no gene match. The CDR3 has 13 residues. The CDR3 DNA is TGTGCCAGCAGCCCGAGGGGGCCCTACGAGCAGTACTTC. Translation gives CASSPRGPYEQYF.